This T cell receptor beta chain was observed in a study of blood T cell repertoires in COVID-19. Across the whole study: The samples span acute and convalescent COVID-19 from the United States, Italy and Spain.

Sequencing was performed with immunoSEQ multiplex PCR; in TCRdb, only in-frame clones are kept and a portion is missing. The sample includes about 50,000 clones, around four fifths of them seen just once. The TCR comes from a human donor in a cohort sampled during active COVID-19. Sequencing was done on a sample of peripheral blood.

The CDR3 is CASSIGQGRPYEQYF. Here the CDR3 DNA reads TGTGCCAGCAGCATAGGACAGGGGAGGCCCTACGAGCAGTACTTC. The V gene is TRBV9, the J gene TRBJ2-7; 9 bases align to TRBD1. The J segment lost 2 bases and the V segment lost 4 bases, leaving 7 bases of the junction unmatched. Germline-derived CDR1 and CDR2 are SGDLS and YYNGEE. The CDR3 extends over 15 amino acids.